Listed below are T cell receptor beta chains from one sample, sequenced in a study of blood T cell repertoires in COVID-19. The assay was immunoSEQ multiplex PCR, and TCRdb's table has in-frame clones only and misses some. The table records 110,000 or so clones, roughly four fifths of them present only once. The sample taken for sequencing was peripheral blood. Receptors were obtained from a human donor in a cohort sampled during active COVID-19. The CDR3 runs from the conserved cysteine through the conserved F or W. The order of the fields is V gene, clone size, J gene, D gene, CDR3 protein, CDR3 DNA. The D gene is left open where the match is weak. Not all rows give a size; the values are once, few, many and, for expanded clones, a class.

TRBV18	NA	TRBJ1-4	TRBD1	CASSAGQGIEKLFF	TGTGCCAGCTCAGCGGGACAGGGAATTGAAAAACTGTTTTTT
TRBV19	NA	TRBJ1-5	NA	CASSIGTPYSNQPQHF	TGTGCCAGTAGTATCGGGACTCCTTATAGCAATCAGCCCCAGCATTTT
TRBV6-5	NA	TRBJ1-1	TRBD1	CASRDRGRTEAFF	TGTGCCAGCAGGGACAGGGGGAGGACTGAAGCTTTCTTT
TRBV14	NA	TRBJ1-1	TRBD1	CASSQIRGQGGNTEAFF	TGTGCCAGCAGTCAAATAAGGGGACAGGGGGGGAACACTGAAGCTTTCTTT
TRBV25-1	NA	TRBJ2-7	TRBD1	CASSESGQASSYEQYF	TGTGCCAGCAGTGAATCCGGACAGGCCAGCTCCTACGAGCAGTACTTC
TRBV11-2	NA	TRBJ2-7	NA	CASSPYGEQYF	TGTGCCAGCAGCCCCTATGGCGAGCAGTACTTC
TRBV5-1	NA	TRBJ1-4	TRBD1	CASSTTGGTNEKLFF	TGCGCCAGCAGCACCACAGGGGGCACTAATGAAAAACTGTTTTTT
TRBV7-9	NA	TRBJ1-4	NA	CASSLDSHNEKLFF	TGTGCCAGCAGCTTAGACAGCCATAATGAAAAACTGTTTTTT
TRBV5-6	few	TRBJ2-7	NA	CASSLQGSTNYEQYF	TGTGCCAGCAGCTTGCAGGGATCCACTAACTACGAGCAGTACTTC
TRBV3-1/TRBV3-2	few	TRBJ1-1	TRBD1	CASSQSDRATEAFF	TGTGCCAGCAGCCAATCCGACAGGGCCACTGAAGCTTTCTTT
TRBV9	NA	TRBJ2-2	TRBD2	CASSVVPAGGTGELFF	TGTGCCAGCAGCGTAGTTCCAGCGGGGGGTACCGGGGAGCTGTTTTTT
TRBV6-5	NA	TRBJ2-1	TRBD2	CASSQLAGGYNEQFF	TGTGCCAGCAGCCAACTAGCGGGGGGGTACAATGAGCAGTTCTTC
TRBV6-5	NA	TRBJ1-1	NA	CASTVRGRTEAFF	TGTGCCAGCACCGTTCGGGGAAGGACTGAAGCTTTCTTT
TRBV12-5	NA	TRBJ2-4	NA	CASGWGQDENIQYF	TGTGCTAGTGGTTGGGGCCAGGATGAAAACATTCAGTACTTC
TRBV2	NA	TRBJ1-2	NA	CASSEARDPFYTF	TGTGCCAGCAGTGAAGCGCGGGATCCATTCTACACCTTC
TRBV10-3	few	TRBJ1-6	NA	CAISLGQGNSPLHF	TGTGCCATCAGTTTAGGCCAGGGGAATTCACCCCTCCACTTT
TRBV7-9	once	TRBJ2-3	TRBD2	CASSLALGGGGTDTQYF	TGTGCCAGCAGCCTGGCCTTAGGCGGGGGGGGCACAGATACGCAGTATTTT
TRBV5-1	once	TRBJ1-2	TRBD1	CASRRDRVEGGYTF	TGCGCCAGCCGCCGGGACAGGGTAGAAGGAGGCTACACCTTC
TRBV7-2	NA	TRBJ2-5	NA	CASSLAETYPGLTVGTQYF	TGTGCCAGCAGCTTAGCCGAGACTTATCCGGGACTTACGGTGGGGACCCAGTACTTC
TRBV5-1	NA	TRBJ2-7	NA	CASSLVPETYEQYF	TGCGCCAGCAGCTTGGTCCCCGAGACCTACGAGCAGTACTTC
TRBV4-2	NA	TRBJ2-3	TRBD2	CASSHSRGGLTDTQYF	TGTGCCAGCAGCCACTCACGGGGGGGACTCACAGATACGCAGTATTTT
TRBV6-5	NA	TRBJ2-1	NA	CASSYRAGEQFF	TGTGCCAGCAGTTACCGAGCAGGGGAGCAGTTCTTC
TRBV11-3	NA	TRBJ2-7	NA	CASSLGRGSYEQYF	TGTGCCAGCAGCTTAGGCAGGGGCTCCTACGAGCAGTACTTC
TRBV29-1	NA	TRBJ2-1	NA	CSVEETGNEQFF	TGCAGCGTTGAAGAAACCGGCAATGAGCAGTTCTTC
TRBV7-2	NA	TRBJ1-6	TRBD1	CASSSDRVGASPLHF	TGTGCCAGCAGCTCGGACAGGGTCGGGGCCTCACCCCTCCACTTT
TRBV6-5	NA	TRBJ1-1	NA	CASSYRRVIGTEAFF	TGTGCCAGCAGTTACCGCCGGGTCATAGGCACTGAAGCTTTCTTT
TRBV7-2	NA	TRBJ1-2	NA	CASSLQGSGGYGYTF	TGTGCCAGCAGCTTACAGGGGAGTGGGGGCTATGGCTACACCTTC
TRBV3-1/TRBV3-2	NA	TRBJ2-3	NA	CASSQDPRTATSTDTQYF	TGTGCCAGCAGCCAAGATCCTCGGACAGCCACTAGCACAGATACGCAGTATTTT
TRBV4-3	NA	TRBJ2-3	NA	CASSQTYRASTDTQYF	TGCGCCAGCAGCCAGACTTACAGGGCTAGCACAGATACGCAGTATTTT
TRBV7-2	once	TRBJ2-1	TRBD1	CASSWTGGIDEQFF	TGTGCCAGCAGCTGGACAGGGGGTATCGATGAGCAGTTCTTC
TRBV19	NA	TRBJ2-2	NA	CASSVSANTGELFF	TGTGCCAGTAGTGTCTCGGCGAACACCGGGGAGCTGTTTTTT
TRBV18	NA	TRBJ1-5	TRBD1	CASSPTTGGYSNQPQHF	TGTGCCAGCTCACCTACGACAGGGGGCTATAGCAATCAGCCCCAGCATTTT
TRBV6-2/TRBV6-3	NA	TRBJ2-7	NA	CASSYSQNYEQYF	TGTGCCAGCAGTTACTCGCAGAACTACGAGCAGTACTTC
TRBV10-2	NA	TRBJ2-5	NA	CASSESVSAAETQYF	TGCGCCAGCAGTGAGTCGGTATCGGCGGCAGAGACCCAGTACTTC
TRBV5-1	NA	TRBJ2-2	NA	CASSLEQANTGELFF	TGCGCCAGCAGCTTGGAACAGGCGAACACCGGGGAGCTGTTTTTT
TRBV11-2	NA	TRBJ2-1	NA	CASSPSPGKTYNEQFF	TGTGCCAGCAGCCCAAGCCCAGGGAAAACCTACAATGAGCAGTTCTTC
TRBV11-2	NA	TRBJ2-5	TRBD2	CASSRTMASGGGETQYF	TGTGCCAGCAGCCGAACGATGGCTAGCGGGGGAGGAGAGACCCAGTACTTC
TRBV28	NA	TRBJ2-7	TRBD1	CASSLSGDPRGRSYEQYF	TGTGCCAGCAGTTTATCAGGAGATCCCAGGGGGCGATCTTACGAGCAGTACTTC
TRBV5-1	NA	TRBJ2-5	NA	CASSWDIGETQYF	TGCGCCAGCAGCTGGGACATAGGAGAGACCCAGTACTTC
TRBV19	once	TRBJ1-5	NA	CASRPHGGNSNQPQHF	TGTGCCAGTAGGCCCCACGGAGGGAATAGCAATCAGCCCCAGCATTTT
TRBV7-2	NA	TRBJ1-4	TRBD1	CASSQQGNEKLFF	TGTGCCAGCAGCCAACAGGGGAATGAAAAACTGTTTTTT